One T cell receptor (beta chain) is described in this entry. The data derive from a study of blood T cell repertoires in COVID-19. Study in general: PBMCs, B-cell-depleted T cells, or T cells were the source of the cDNA or gDNA that made up the material.

Trimming removed 3 bases from V and 7 bases from J; junction bases left unmatched: 5. Per germline, CDR1 MGHDK and CDR2 SYGVNS. The CDR3 extends over 14 amino acids. Per the authors' pipeline: Nucleated cell counts were estimated from reference gene primer amplification. TCRdb's copy holds only in-frame clones and misses some; the assay was immunoSEQ multiplex PCR. From that table come the V and J calls and clone size; the DNA was used to work out D and trimming. The sample carries approximately 220,000 clones, approximately 86% recorded once. Those who participated ranged in age from roughly 18 to 100 years and resided in 24 US areas. Up to 2 weeks before entering the study, exposed participants had met a COVID-19 case.

The chain links TRBV25-1 to TRBJ2-7, with 11 positions matching TRBD1. The TCR was taken from a woman aged 30 to 39 who had been exposed to COVID-19. The sample taken for sequencing was PBMCs or T cells enriched from blood (not recorded which). CDR3 loop: CASSDQGQGEEQYF. CDR3 bases: TGTGCCAGCAGTGATCAGGGACAGGGGGAAGAGCAGTACTTC.